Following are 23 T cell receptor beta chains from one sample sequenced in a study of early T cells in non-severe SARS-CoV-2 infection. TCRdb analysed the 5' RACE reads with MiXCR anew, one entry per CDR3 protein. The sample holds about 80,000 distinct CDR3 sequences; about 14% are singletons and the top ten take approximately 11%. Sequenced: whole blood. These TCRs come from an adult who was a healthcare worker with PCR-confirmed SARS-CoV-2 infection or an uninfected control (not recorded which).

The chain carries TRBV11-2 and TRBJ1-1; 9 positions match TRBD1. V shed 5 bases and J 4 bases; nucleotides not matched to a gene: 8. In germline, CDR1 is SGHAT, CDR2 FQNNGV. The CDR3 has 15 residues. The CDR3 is CASSLGTGTGTEAFF. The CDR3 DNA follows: TGTGCCAGCAGCCTAGGGACAGGGACGGGCACTGAAGCTTTCTTT.

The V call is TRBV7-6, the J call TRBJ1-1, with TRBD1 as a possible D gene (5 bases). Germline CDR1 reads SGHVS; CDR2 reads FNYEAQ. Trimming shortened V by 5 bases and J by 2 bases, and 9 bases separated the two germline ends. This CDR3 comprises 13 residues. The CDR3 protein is CASSQDSNTEAFF. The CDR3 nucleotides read TGTGCCAGCAGCCAAGACAGCAACACTGAAGCTTTCTTT.

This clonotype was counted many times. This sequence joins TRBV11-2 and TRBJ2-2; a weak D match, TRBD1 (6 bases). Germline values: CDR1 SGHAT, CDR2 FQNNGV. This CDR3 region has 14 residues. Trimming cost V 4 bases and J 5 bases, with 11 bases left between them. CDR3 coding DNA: TGTGCCAGCAGCTCATTACAGGGAACCGGGGAGCTGTTTTTT. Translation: CASSSLQGTGELFF.

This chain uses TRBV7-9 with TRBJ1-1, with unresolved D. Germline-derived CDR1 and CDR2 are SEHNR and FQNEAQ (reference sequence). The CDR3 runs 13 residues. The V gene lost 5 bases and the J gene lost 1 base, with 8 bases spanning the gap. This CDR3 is CASSLSQNTEAFF. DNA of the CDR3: TGTGCCAGCAGCCTGTCGCAGAACACTGAAGCTTTCTTT.

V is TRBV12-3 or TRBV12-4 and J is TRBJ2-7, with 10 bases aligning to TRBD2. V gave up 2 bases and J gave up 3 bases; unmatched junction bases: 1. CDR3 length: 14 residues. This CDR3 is CASSLTSGDYEQYF. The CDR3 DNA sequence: TGTGCCAGCAGTTTAACTAGCGGGGACTACGAGCAGTACTTC.

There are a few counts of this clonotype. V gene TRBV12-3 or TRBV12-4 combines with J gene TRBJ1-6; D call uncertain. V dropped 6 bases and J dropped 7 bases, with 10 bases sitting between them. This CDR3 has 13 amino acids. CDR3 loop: CASRVGGNSPLHF. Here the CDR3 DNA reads TGTGCCAGCAGAGTCGGAGGCAATTCACCCCTCCACTTT.

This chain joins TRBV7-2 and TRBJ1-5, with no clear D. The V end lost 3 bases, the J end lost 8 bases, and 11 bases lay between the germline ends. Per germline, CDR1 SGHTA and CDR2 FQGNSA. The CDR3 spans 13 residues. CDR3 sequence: CASSFGESKPQHF. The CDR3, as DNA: TGTGCCAGCAGCTTTGGGGAGTCTAAGCCCCAGCATTTT. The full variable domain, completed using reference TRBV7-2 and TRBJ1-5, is GAGVSQSPSNKVTEKGKDVELRCDPISGHTALYWYRQSLGQGLEFLIYFQGNSAPDKSGLPSDRFSAERTGGSVSTLTIQRTQQEDSAVYLCASSFGESKPQHFGDGTRLSIL.

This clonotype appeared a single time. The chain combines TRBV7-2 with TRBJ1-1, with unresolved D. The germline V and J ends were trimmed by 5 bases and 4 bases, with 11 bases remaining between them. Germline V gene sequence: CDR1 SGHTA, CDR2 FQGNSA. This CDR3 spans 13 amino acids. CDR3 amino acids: CASSPGVGTEAFF. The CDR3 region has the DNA TGTGCCAGCAGCCCCGGAGTCGGCACTGAAGCTTTCTTT.

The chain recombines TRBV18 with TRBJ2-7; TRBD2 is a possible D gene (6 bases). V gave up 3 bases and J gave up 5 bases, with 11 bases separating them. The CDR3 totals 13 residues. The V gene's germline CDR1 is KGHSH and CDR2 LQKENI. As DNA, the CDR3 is TGTGCCAGCTCACCCCGGACTAAGGACGAGCAGTACTTC. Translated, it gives CASSPRTKDEQYF.

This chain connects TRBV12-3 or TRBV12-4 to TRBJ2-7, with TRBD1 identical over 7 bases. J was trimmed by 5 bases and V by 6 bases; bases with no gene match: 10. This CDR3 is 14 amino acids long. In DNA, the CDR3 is TGTGCCAGCAGCGAGGGGGCTATAATCAACGAGCAGTACTTC. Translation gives CASSEGAIINEQYF.

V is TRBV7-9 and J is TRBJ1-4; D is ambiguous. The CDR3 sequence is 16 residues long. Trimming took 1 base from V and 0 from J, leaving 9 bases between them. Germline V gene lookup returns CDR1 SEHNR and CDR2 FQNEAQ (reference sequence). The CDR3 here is CASSLDGRTTNEKLFF. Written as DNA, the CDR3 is TGTGCCAGCAGCTTAGACGGGAGAACAACTAATGAAAAACTGTTTTTT.

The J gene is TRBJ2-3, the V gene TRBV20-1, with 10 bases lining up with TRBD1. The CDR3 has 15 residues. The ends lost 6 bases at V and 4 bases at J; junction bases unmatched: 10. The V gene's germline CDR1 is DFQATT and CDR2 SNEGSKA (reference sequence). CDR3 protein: CSARPGQGFSDTQYF. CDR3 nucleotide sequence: TGCAGTGCAAGACCGGGACAGGGGTTTTCAGATACGCAGTATTTT.

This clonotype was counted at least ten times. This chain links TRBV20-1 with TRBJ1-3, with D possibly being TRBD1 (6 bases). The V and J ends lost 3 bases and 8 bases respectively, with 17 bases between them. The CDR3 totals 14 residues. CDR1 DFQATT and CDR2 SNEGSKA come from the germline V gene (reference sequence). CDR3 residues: CSASRTGFMDTIYF. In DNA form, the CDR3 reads TGCAGTGCTAGCCGAACAGGGTTTATGGACACCATATATTTT.

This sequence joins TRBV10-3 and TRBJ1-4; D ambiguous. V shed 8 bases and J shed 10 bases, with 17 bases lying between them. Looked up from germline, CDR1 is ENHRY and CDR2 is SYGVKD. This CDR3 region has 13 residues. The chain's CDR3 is CAIQAEGKGKLFF. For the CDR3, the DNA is TGTGCCATCCAAGCCGAAGGAAAGGGAAAACTGTTTTTT.

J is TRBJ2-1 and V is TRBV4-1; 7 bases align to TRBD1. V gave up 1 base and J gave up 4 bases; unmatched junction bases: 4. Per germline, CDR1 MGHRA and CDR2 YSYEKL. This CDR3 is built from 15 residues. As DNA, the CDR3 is TGCGCCAGCAGCCAAGTTACAGGGGAGTACAATGAGCAGTTCTTC. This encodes CASSQVTGEYNEQFF.

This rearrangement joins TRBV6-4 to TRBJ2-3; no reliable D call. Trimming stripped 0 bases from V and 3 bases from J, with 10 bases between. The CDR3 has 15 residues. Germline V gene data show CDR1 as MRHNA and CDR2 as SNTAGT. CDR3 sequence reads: CASSDSFARTDTQYF. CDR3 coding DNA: TGTGCCAGCAGTGACTCGTTCGCTCGGACAGATACGCAGTATTTT.

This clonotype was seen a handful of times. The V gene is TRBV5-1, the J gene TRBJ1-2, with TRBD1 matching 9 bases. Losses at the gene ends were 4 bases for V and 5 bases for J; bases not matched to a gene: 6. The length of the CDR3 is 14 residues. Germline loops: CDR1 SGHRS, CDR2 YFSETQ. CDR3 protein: CASSPDRGYYGYTF. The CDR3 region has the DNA TGCGCCAGCAGCCCGGACAGGGGTTATTATGGCTACACCTTC.

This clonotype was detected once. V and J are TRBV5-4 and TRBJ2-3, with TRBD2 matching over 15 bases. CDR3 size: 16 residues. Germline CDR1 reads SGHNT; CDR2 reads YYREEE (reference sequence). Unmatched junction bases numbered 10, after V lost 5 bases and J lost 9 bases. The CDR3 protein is CASRSGTSGGRPTQYF. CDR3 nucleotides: TGTGCCAGCAGGTCCGGGACTAGCGGGGGGCGGCCAACGCAGTATTTT.

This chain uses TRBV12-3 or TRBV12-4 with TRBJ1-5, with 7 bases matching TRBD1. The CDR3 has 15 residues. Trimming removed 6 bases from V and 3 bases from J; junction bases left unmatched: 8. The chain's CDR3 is CASSHQGGLNQPQHF. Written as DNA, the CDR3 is TGTGCCAGCAGCCACCAGGGGGGACTCAATCAGCCCCAGCATTTT.

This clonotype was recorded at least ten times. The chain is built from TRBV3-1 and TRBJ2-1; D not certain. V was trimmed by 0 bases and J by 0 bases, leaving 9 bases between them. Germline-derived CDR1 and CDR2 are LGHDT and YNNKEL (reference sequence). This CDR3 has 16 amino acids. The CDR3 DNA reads TGTGCCAGCAGCCAAGATAACCCAGTCTCCTACAATGAGCAGTTCTTC. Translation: CASSQDNPVSYNEQFF.

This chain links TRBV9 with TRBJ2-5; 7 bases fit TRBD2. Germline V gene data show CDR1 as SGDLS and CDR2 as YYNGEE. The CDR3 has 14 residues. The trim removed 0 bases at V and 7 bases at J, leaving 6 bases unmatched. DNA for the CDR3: TGTGCCAGCAGCGTAGAGACTAGCCGGGGGACCCAGTACTTC. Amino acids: CASSVETSRGTQYF.

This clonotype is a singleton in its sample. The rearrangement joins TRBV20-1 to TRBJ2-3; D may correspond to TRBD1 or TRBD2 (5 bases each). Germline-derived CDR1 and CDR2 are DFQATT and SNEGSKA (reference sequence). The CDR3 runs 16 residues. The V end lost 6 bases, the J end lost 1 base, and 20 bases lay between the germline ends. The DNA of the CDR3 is TGCAGTGCCGAAGACAGCGTGGGGGATGGCACAGATACGCAGTATTTT. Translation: CSAEDSVGDGTDTQYF.

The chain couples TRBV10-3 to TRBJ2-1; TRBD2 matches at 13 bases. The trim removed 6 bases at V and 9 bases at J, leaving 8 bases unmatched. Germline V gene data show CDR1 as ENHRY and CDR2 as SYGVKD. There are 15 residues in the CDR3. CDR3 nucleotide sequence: TGTGCCATCAGAGGACTAGCGGGGGAAGTGGGTGAGCAGTTCTTC. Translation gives CAIRGLAGEVGEQFF.